This TCR beta chain was identified during a study of vaccination and CD4 T cells after COVID-19 (dated by TCRdb to about 2022). With regard to the full study: In the convalescent cohort there were six males and four females, among whom were two Hispanic individuals, seven Caucasians, two Asians and one multiracial person. Each participant got two doses of either the Pfizer-BioNTech BNT162b2 vaccine (n=8) or the Moderna mRNA-1273 vaccine (n=2). Post-COVID blood samples from convalescent patients were collected a median of approximately 93 days after diagnosis, with a range of roughly 35 to 161 days. Post-vaccine blood samples were collected a median of about 69 days after the second vaccine dose, ranging from about 13 to 241 days. For stimulating the cultures, overlapping spike peptide pools were used, derived from SARS-CoV-2 as well as from the common cold coronaviruses HCoV-NL63, HCoV-OC43 and HCoV-229E. Control cultures used a CEFX viral epitope pool as positive control, an HIV-1 Nef peptide pool as negative control, or no peptide. In ten to eleven COVID-19 convalescent patients and several infection-naive healthy vaccine recipients, researchers compared the spike-specific CD4+ TCR repertoire from before mRNA vaccination with the repertoire from after. At the TCR clonotype level, an earlier paper using these donors assessed memory CD4+ T cell crossreactivity between SARS-CoV-2 and common cold coronavirus spike proteins. What the study reported, not specific to this receptor: Among convalescent patients, a median around 89% of the SARS-CoV-2-reactive clones seen after vaccination appeared only after vaccination, which suggests priming specific to the vaccine. Of the vaccine-specific clones in convalescent patients, 304 of 307, or nearly all, reacted only to SARS-CoV-2 spike and did not cross-react with common cold coronaviruses. An increase in the median number of SARS-CoV-2-reactive clonotypes from 21 after infection to a few dozen after vaccination was observed, but the change was not found to be significant. Relatively few convalescent patients were included in the study, and early timepoints after natural infection were not analyzed.

Only one count was recorded for this clonotype. Its antigen remains unidentified. Nothing much larger sits one base from this clone, and base qualities are not available. One read is thin evidence. Trimming costs V 3 bases and J 2 bases, and their ends lie 8 bases apart. The CDR3 holds 14 amino acids from the cysteine to the phenylalanine. Of all the DNA, just the CDR3 is kept, 42 bases in frame from base 1. Libraries were made using PCR. TCR sequencing of DNA from cultured CD4+ T cells used the Oncomine TCR Beta short-read assay at the Johns Hopkins FTIC core. The QIAamp micro DNA kit was used to extract genomic DNA from the cultured CD4+ T cells. The Oncomine TCR Beta libraries from cultured CD4+ T cells were pooled using unique dual indexes and then sequenced on an Illumina iSeq 100. In the source study's methods: Non-productive sequences were removed, and CDR3s not starting with C, not ending with F or W, or shorter than 7 amino acids were discarded. The MANAFEST web application identified antigen-specific clonotypes by comparing peptide-stimulated wells against reference wells and other culture wells. To be called positive, a clone needed an FDR below 0.05, an odds ratio above 5, and a productive frequency above 0.1% in at least two of three replicate wells. Clonotypes that were significantly expanded in both SARS-CoV-2 spike wells and at least one common cold coronavirus spike condition were defined as cross-reactive. Using R version 3.6.1, CDR3 homology was evaluated through Levenshtein distances (stringdist) along with unrooted phylogenetic trees (ape). TCRdb redid the processing of the public reads, applying fastp at Q25 and MiXCR, and retained in-frame beta chains. Rows are combined by CDR3 protein, so each entry shows the most common genes and DNA. Clone size and V and J calls follow TCRdb, not the original study. Recorded for this sample are several thousand distinct CDR3 sequences; about 71% of them occurred a single time. 36% of the sample rests with the top ten.

Per the publication, the treatment or condition label means: roughly 10-day PBMC culture with coronavirus spike peptide pools or control peptides (ViraFEST assay). CD4+ T cells from unexposed donors were collected before the COVID-19 pandemic (2011-2018). The ViraFEST assay was used in the study, in which antigen-specific T cells were expanded with peptide pools and expanded clonotypes were subsequently identified by TCR sequencing. Each well held around 2.1 million PBMCs cultured with around 10 ug/ml peptide pools in IMDM containing 5% human AB serum and 7.5 to 10 IU/ml IL-2. On days 3 and 7, half of the culture medium was replaced with fresh IL-2-containing medium. Once the cells had been in culture for around nine days, the EasySep CD4+ T cell isolation kit was used to isolate CD4+ T cells by negative selection. Unexposed donor CD4+ T cells were tested for reactivity to SARS-CoV-2 S and N and four common cold coronavirus spike pools, as cell number allowed. PBMCs were separated from whole blood using Ficoll-Paque Plus gradient centrifugation and then either used fresh or cryopreserved at -140C. Culture conditions were generally each tested in triplicate wells. The leukapheresis product used for the unexposed donors was purchased from a commercial source.

This receptor was taken from a human donor in good health. In this chain, TRBV12-3 or TRBV12-4 is recombined with TRBJ1-3; a confident D gene designation cannot be given. Material: CD4+ T cells from blood, cultured in vitro. The CDR3: CASSFRITGNTIYF. In nucleotides, the sequence is TGTGCCAGCAGTTTCAGGATCACTGGAAACACCATATATTTT.